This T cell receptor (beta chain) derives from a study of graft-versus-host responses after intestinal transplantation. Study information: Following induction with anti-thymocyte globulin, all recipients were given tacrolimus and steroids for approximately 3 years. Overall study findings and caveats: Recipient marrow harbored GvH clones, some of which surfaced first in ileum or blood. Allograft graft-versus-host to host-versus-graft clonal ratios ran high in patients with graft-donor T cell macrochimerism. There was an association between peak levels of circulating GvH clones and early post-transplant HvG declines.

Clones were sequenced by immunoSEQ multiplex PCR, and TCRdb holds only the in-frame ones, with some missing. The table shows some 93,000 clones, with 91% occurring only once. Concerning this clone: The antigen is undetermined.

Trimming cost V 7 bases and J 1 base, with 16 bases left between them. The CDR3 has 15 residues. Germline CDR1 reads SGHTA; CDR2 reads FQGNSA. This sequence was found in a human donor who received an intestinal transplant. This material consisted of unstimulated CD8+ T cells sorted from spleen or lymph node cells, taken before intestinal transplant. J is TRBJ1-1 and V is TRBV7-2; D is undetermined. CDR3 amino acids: CASTPRERSNTEAFF. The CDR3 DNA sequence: TGTGCCAGCACCCCCCGAGAACGGTCGAACACTGAAGCTTTCTTT. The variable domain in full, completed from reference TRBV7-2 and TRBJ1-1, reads GAGVSQSPSNKVTEKGKDVELRCDPISGHTALYWYRQSLGQGLEFLIYFQGNSAPDKSGLPSDRFSAERTGGSVSTLTIQRTQQEDSAVYLCASTPRERSNTEAFFGQGTRLTVV.